This entry is about one T cell receptor beta chain. Its antigen is unknown. The CDR3 runs 14 residues. Germline V gene data show CDR1 as MNHEY and CDR2 as SVGAGI. With 2 bases clipped from V and 7 bases from J, the junction kept 3 bases outside the gene matches. The data were obtained in a study of graft-versus-host responses after intestinal transplantation. Measured with immunoSEQ multiplex PCR; TCRdb has only the in-frame clones, and not every one. Among 80,000 to 95,000 clones, about 92% were seen once, and the ten largest hold more than 1.5%. The chain joins TRBV6-5 to TRBJ2-1; the match to TRBD1 covers 9 bases. The specimen comprised unstimulated CD8+ T cells sorted from spleen or lymph node cells, sampled before intestinal transplant. This TCR was recovered from a human donor who received an intestinal transplant. CDR3 in DNA: TGTGCCAGCAGTTACGGGACAGGGAGGAATGAGCAGTTCTTC. As protein: CASSYGTGRNEQFF.